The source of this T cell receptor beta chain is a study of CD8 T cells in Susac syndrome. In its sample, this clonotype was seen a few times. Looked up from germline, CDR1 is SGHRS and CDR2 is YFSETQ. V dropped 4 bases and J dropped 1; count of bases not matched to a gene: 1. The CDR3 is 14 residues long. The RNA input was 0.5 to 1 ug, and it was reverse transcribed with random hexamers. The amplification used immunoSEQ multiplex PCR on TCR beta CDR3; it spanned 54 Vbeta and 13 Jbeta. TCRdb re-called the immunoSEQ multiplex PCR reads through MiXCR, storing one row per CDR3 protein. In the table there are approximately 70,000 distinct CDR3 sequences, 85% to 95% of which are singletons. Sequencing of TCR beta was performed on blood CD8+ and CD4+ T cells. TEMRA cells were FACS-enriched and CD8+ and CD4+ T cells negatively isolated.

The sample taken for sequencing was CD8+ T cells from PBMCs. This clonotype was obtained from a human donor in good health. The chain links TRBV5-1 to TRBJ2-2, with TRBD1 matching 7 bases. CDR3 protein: CASSRDRNTGELFF. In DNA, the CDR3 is TGCGCCAGCAGCCGGGACAGGAACACCGGGGAGCTGTTTTTT.